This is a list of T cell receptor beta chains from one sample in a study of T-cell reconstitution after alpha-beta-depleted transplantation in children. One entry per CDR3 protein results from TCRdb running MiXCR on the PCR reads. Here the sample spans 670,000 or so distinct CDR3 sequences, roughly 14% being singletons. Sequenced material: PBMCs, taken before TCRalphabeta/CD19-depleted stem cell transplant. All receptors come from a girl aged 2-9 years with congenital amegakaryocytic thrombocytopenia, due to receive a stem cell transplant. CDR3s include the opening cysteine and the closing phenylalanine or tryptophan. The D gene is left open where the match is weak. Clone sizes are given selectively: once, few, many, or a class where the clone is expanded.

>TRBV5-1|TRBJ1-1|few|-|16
CASSPGGGFMNTEAFF
TGCGCCAGCAGCCCCGGGGGAGGGTTCATGAACACTGAAGCTTTCTTT
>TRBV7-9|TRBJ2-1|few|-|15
CASSLAPNPYNEQFF
TGTGCCAGCAGCTTAGCCCCGAACCCATACAATGAGCAGTTCTTC
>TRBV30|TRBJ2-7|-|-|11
CAWSVLREQYF
TGTGCCTGGAGTGTACTTCGGGAGCAGTACTTC
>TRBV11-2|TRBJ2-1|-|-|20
CASSLDLGRGASISYNEQFF
TGTGCCAGCAGCTTAGATCTTGGGCGTGGGGCTAGCATCTCCTACAATGAGCAGTTCTTC
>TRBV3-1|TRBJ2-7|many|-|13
CASSQDRLGEQYF
TGTGCCAGCAGCCAAGATCGTTTGGGGGAGCAGTACTTC
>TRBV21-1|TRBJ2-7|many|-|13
CASSLRSLYEQYF
TGTGCCAGCAGCCTTAGATCATTATACGAGCAGTACTTC
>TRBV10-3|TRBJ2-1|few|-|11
CAISRDNEQFF
TGTGCCATCAGTAGAGACAATGAGCAGTTCTTC
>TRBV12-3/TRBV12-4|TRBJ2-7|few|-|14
CASGRPSADYEQYF
TGTGCCAGCGGACGCCCTAGCGCGGACTACGAGCAGTACTTC
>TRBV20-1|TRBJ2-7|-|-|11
CSTGQSYEQYF
TGCAGCACAGGACAGTCCTACGAGCAGTACTTC
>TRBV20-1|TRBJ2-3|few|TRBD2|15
CSARDGGRSTDTQYF
TGCAGTGCTAGAGATGGCGGGAGGTCGACAGATACGCAGTATTTT
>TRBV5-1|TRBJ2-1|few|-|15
CASSLIGQGYNEQFF
TGCGCCAGCAGCTTGATCGGCCAGGGGTACAATGAGCAGTTCTTC
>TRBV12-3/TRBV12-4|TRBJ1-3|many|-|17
CASSLEGHGGSGNTIYF
TGTGCCAGCAGTTTAGAAGGCCACGGGGGCTCTGGAAACACCATATATTTT
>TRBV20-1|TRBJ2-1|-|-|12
CSALARHNEQFF
TGCAGTGCCCTAGCGCGACACAATGAGCAGTTCTTC
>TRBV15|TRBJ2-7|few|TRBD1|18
CATSRDPPGGFTFYEQYF
TGTGCCACCAGCAGAGATCCTCCAGGGGGTTTTACCTTCTACGAGCAGTACTTC
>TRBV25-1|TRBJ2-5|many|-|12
CASSEKGETQYF
TGTGCCAGCAGTGAAAAAGGAGAGACCCAGTACTTC
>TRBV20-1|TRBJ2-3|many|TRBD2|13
CSAYQEAGRTQYF
TGCAGTGCTTACCAGGAAGCGGGAAGGACGCAGTATTTT
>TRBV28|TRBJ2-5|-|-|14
CASRTPLGRGTQYF
TGTGCCAGCAGAACCCCTTTGGGCCGAGGGACCCAGTACTTC
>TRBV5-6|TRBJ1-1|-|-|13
CASSLANRPEAFF
TGTGCCAGCAGCTTGGCCAACAGGCCTGAAGCTTTCTTT